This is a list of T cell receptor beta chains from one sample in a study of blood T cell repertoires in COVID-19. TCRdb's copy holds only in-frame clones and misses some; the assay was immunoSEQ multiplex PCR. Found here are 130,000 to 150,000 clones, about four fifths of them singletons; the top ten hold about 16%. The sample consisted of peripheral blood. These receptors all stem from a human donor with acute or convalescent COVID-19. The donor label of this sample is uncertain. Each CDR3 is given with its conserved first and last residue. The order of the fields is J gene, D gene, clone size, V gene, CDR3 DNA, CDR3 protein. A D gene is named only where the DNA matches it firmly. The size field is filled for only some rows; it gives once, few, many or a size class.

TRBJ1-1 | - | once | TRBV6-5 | TGTGCCAGCAGTTACACTTCCAGGGCGGACACTGAAGCTTTCTTT | CASSYTSRADTEAFF
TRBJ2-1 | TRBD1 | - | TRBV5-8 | TGTGCCAGCAGCTTTGGACAGGGCTCCTACAATGAGCAGTTCTTC | CASSFGQGSYNEQFF
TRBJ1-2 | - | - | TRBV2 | TGTGCCAGCAGCCAGCAGGACTATGGCTACACCTTC | CASSQQDYGYTF
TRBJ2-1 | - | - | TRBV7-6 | TGTGCCAGCAGCTTAGCGGGCCAGGGGCCCTACAATGAGCAGTTCTTC | CASSLAGQGPYNEQFF
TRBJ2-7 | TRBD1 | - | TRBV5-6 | TGTGCCAGCAGCTTGCGGAGGACAGGGGCTTACTACGAGCAGTACTTC | CASSLRRTGAYYEQYF
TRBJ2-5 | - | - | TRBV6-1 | TGTGCCAGCAGTGAGGCCCAAGAGACCCAGTACTTC | CASSEAQETQYF
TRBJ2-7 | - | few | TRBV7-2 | TGTGCCAGCAGCTTAGGCCCGGAGTACGAGCAGTACTTC | CASSLGPEYEQYF
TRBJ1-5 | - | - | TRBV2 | TGTGCCAGCAGTGTAGAGTCACCGAGAACCAATCAGCCCCAGCATTTT | CASSVESPRTNQPQHF
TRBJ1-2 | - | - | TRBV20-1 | TGCAGTGCTAGTGGAACCATGCGGTTCCATGGCTACACCTTC | CSASGTMRFHGYTF
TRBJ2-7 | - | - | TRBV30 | TGTGCCTGGGTTCGGGGGAAGGGCTACGAGCAGTACTTC | CAWVRGKGYEQYF
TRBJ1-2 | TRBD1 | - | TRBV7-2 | TGTGCCAGCAGCAGCGGGACAGGTCCTACTAACTATGGCTACACCTTC | CASSSGTGPTNYGYTF
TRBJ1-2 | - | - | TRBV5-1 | TGCGCCAGCAGCTTGGACAGGGAAACTTATGGCTACACCTTC | CASSLDRETYGYTF
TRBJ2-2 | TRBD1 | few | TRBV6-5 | TGTGCCAGCAGTTACCGGGCCACAGGGGACACCGGGGAGCTGTTTTTT | CASSYRATGDTGELFF
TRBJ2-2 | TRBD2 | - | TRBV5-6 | TGTGCCAGCAGCGAGCCGGGACTAGCGGGGGGGAACACCGGGGAGCTGTTTTTT | CASSEPGLAGGNTGELFF
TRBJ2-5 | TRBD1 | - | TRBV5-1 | TGCGCCAGCAGAATTCGGGACAGGGGGCATGAGACCCAGTACTTC | CASRIRDRGHETQYF
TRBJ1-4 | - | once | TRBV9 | TGTGCCAGCAGCGTAGGTGGAGGCCCAACTAATGAAAAACTGTTTTTT | CASSVGGGPTNEKLFF
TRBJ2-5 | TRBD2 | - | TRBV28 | TGTGCCAGCAGTTTAAGGACCGGGGGGGCGGAGACCCAGTACTTC | CASSLRTGGAETQYF
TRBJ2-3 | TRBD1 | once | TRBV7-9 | TGTGCCAGCAGCGGGGCAGGGGGAGATACGCAGTATTTT | CASSGAGGDTQYF
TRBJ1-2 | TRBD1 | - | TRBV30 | TGTGCCTACCAAGACTCAAACAGGGGGCTCTATGGCTACACCTTC | CAYQDSNRGLYGYTF
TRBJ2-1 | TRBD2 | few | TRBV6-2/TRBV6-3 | TGTGCCAGCAGTTCCCCGACTAGCGGGGGGTTCAGAGTTGAGCAGTTCTTC | CASSSPTSGGFRVEQFF
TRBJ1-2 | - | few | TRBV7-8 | TGTGCCAGCAGCCCGTCAATAGAGCGGTTCGGTCTTGGCTACACCTTC | CASSPSIERFGLGYTF
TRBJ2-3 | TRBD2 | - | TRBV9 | TGTGCCAGCAGCAAAAGACAGGGACATAGCGGGGGGCCCGTGCTAGATACGCAGTATTTT | CASSKRQGHSGGPVLDTQYF
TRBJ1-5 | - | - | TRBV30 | TGTGCCTGGAGTCCAGTGGCCCTCAATCAGCCCCAGCATTTT | CAWSPVALNQPQHF
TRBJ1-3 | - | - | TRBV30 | TGTGCCTGGAGTGTACAGGGAAACACCATATATTTT | CAWSVQGNTIYF
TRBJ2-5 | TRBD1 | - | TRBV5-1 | TGCGCCAGCAGCCCCTCCGGGACAGGGGTCGCGGAGACCCAGTACTTC | CASSPSGTGVAETQYF
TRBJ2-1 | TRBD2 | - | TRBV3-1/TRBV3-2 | TGTGCCAGCAGCCATACTAGCGGGGGAGGAATCTTC | CASSHTSGGGIF
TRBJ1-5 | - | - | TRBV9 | TGTGCCAGCAGCTCCGGTGTCGGCAATCAGCCCCAGCATTTT | CASSSGVGNQPQHF
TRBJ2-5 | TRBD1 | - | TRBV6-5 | TGTGCCAGCAGGGAGGACAGGACAGGTCAAGAGACCCAGTACTTC | CASREDRTGQETQYF
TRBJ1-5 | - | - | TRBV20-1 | TGCAGTGCCAGTGGACACGCCCCTCACGGCAATCAGCCCCAGCATTTT | CSASGHAPHGNQPQHF
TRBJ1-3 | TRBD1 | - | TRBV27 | TGTGCCAGCAGTTTATCGTGGCCGGGACAGGTTAAGGGAAACACCATATATTTT | CASSLSWPGQVKGNTIYF
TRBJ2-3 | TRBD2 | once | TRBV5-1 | TGCGCCAGCAGCCCAAGGGGGAGCGGGGGGCCCTCAAGCACAGATACGCAGTATTTT | CASSPRGSGGPSSTDTQYF
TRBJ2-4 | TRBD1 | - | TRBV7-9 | TGTGCCAGCAGCTTAGTAACAGGGGGCGCCGGGAACATTCAGTACTTC | CASSLVTGGAGNIQYF
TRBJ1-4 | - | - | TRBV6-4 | TGTGCCAGCTCTCCGGTCATCAAAAAGAGTAATGAAAAACTGTTTTTT | CASSPVIKKSNEKLFF
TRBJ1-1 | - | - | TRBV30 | TGTGCCTGGAGTGTACCAGATAGAACAGCATTTGAAGCTTTCTTT | CAWSVPDRTAFEAFF
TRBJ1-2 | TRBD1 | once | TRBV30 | TGTGCCTGGAGTTACGGCCGGGACAGGGGGGACTATGGCTACACCTTC | CAWSYGRDRGDYGYTF
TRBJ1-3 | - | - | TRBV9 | TGTGCCAGCAGTCGGGGCTCTGGAAACACCATATATTTT | CASSRGSGNTIYF
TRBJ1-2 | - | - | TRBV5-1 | TGCGCCAGCAGCTTGTTGGGGCAGGGCGATGTTCGGGGCTACACCTTC | CASSLLGQGDVRGYTF
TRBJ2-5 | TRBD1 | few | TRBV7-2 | TGTGCCAGCAGCCCGGACAGGGACAGGGGGACCCAGTACTTC | CASSPDRDRGTQYF
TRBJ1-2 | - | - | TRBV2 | TGTGCCAGCAGTGAAGCGTTAAACAGGACGCCCCGGGTAACCTTC | CASSEALNRTPRVTF
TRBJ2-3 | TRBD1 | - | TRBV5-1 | TGCGCCAGCAGCTCACTGGGACAGGGGGCGACAGATACGCAGTATTTT | CASSSLGQGATDTQYF
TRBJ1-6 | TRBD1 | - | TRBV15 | TGTGCCACCAGCAGCCCTCCGGATAGGGGGCCGAATTCACCCCTCCACTTT | CATSSPPDRGPNSPLHF